A single sample gave rise to the 26 T cell receptor beta chains below, sequenced in a study of siplizumab effects on memory and regulatory T cells. Repertoires were generated with immunoSEQ multiplex PCR, while TCRdb's copy carries only in-frame clones and drops some. The sample lists some 62,000 clones, 79% occurring once. Sequencing was done on a sample of memory CD4+ T cells sorted from blood. The receptor source for this set is a human donor in good health.

The chain recombines TRBV5-4 with TRBJ2-5; 11 bases are a match to TRBD2. V gave up 5 bases and J gave up 1 base; unmatched junction bases: 7. This CDR3 comprises 16 residues. The germline gives CDR1 SGHNT, CDR2 YYREEE (reference sequence). This CDR3 is CASRFIAGGRQETQYF. The CDR3 DNA sequence: TGTGCCAGCAGGTTCATAGCGGGGGGGCGCCAAGAGACCCAGTACTTC.

The J gene is TRBJ1-6, the V gene TRBV29-1, with no clear D. Trimming cost V 5 bases and J 0 bases, with 11 bases left between them. The CDR3 contains 15 residues. Germline loops: CDR1 SQVTM, CDR2 ANQGSEA. In DNA, the CDR3 is TGCAGCGTTTCGCCTCCGAGCTCCTATAATTCACCCCTCCACTTT. Translating it yields CSVSPPSSYNSPLHF. The full variable domain, rest sourced from reference TRBV29-1 and TRBJ1-6, is SAVISQKPSRDICQRGTSLTIQCQVDSQVTMMFWYRQQPGQSLTLIATANQGSEATYESGFVIDKFPISRPNLTFSTLTVSNMSPEDSSIYLCSVSPPSSYNSPLHFGNGTRLTVT.

This clone was recorded a few times. V gene TRBV10-3 combines with J gene TRBJ1-3; D not resolved. The V gene's germline CDR1 is ENHRY and CDR2 SYGVKD. CDR3 length: 15 amino acids. V was pared by 3 bases and J by 4 bases, with 13 bases between. In DNA, the CDR3 is TGTGCCATCAGTGATTTTGGTGGTCGGGGAAACACCATATATTTT. It yields the protein CAISDFGGRGNTIYF.

V usage is TRBV5-6 and J usage is TRBJ1-2, with D uncertain. CDR3 length: 13 amino acids. V was trimmed by 0 bases and J by 4 bases, leaving 7 bases between them. CDR1 and CDR2 from the germline V gene are SGHDT and YYEEEE. The CDR3 DNA reads TGTGCCAGCAGCTTGGGGGAACCCTATGGCTACACCTTC. Protein product: CASSLGEPYGYTF.

The CDR3 loop reads CASSTFGHNGNQPQHF. In DNA, the CDR3 is TGTGCCAGCAGCACCTTCGGACACAATGGGAATCAGCCCCAGCATTTT. The rearrangement links TRBV7-2 to TRBJ1-5; tentative D call: TRBD1 (5 bases). Trimming took 5 bases from V and 4 from J, leaving 18 bases between them. The CDR3 spans 16 residues. Per the germline V gene, CDR1 is SGHTA and CDR2 is FQGNSA.

The chain uses TRBV10-3 and TRBJ1-4; no definite D call. The V end was cut by 7 bases, the J end by 5 bases, with 11 bases between. The CDR3 has 13 residues. Germline lookup yields CDR1 ENHRY and CDR2 SYGVKD. The CDR3 spells CAITPGRNEKLFF. CDR3 sequence (DNA): TGTGCCATCACCCCCGGGCGGAATGAAAAACTGTTTTTT.

The chain couples TRBV6-5 to TRBJ1-2; TRBD1 is a possible D gene (5 bases). This CDR3 has 15 amino acids. Germline V lookup: CDR1 MNHEY, CDR2 SVGAGI. Trimming left V 0 bases short and J 6 bases short, with 14 bases between. The CDR3 loop is CASSYSRQGLHGYTF. CDR3 bases: TGTGCCAGCAGTTACTCGAGGCAGGGTCTTCATGGCTACACCTTC.

The chain combines TRBV11-1 with TRBJ1-1; the match to TRBD1 covers 7 bases. After removal of 5 bases from V and 1 base from J, the junction contained 10 bases not matched to a gene. This CDR3 is 16 amino acids long. Germline V gene sequence: CDR1 SGHAT, CDR2 FQDESV (reference sequence). CDR3 sequence: CASSQGGVRGNTEAFF. Here the CDR3 DNA reads TGTGCCAGCAGCCAGGGGGGTGTTCGGGGGAACACTGAAGCTTTCTTT.

The chain uses TRBV4-1 and TRBJ2-5, with 8 bases identical to TRBD2. This CDR3 has 16 residues. V shed 0 bases, J shed 3 bases, and the junction held 6 bases outside the gene matches. Germline values: CDR1 MGHRA, CDR2 YSYEKL. For the CDR3, the DNA is TGCGCCAGCAGCCAAGATGGTAGCGGGAATAAAGAGACCCAGTACTTC. Translation gives CASSQDGSGNKETQYF.

The chain employs TRBV11-3 and TRBJ1-1; the D is unclear. Trimming left V 8 bases short and J 1 base short, with 11 bases between. The CDR3 length is 13 residues. Germline values: CDR1 SGHNT, CDR2 YENEEA. CDR3 residues: CASPSAGNTEAFF. The CDR3 DNA is TGTGCCAGCCCTTCGGCGGGGAACACTGAAGCTTTCTTT.

CDR3 in DNA: TGCAGTGTGGCCAATACCTACGAGCAGTACTTC. Its protein is CSVANTYEQYF. This chain connects TRBV20-1 to TRBJ2-7, with no clear D. CDR3 length: 11 amino acids. Looked up from germline, CDR1 is DFQATT and CDR2 is SNEGSKA (reference sequence). Trimming took 7 bases from V and 2 from J, leaving 9 bases between them.

The V gene is TRBV19, the J gene TRBJ1-6; TRBD1 agrees at 9 bases. This CDR3 is built from 15 residues. V lost 5 bases and J lost 6; bases outside the gene matches: 5. Germline V gene lookup returns CDR1 LNHDA and CDR2 SQIVND (reference sequence). CDR3: CASSPRDRVNSPLHF. DNA of the CDR3: TGTGCCAGTAGTCCCCGGGACAGGGTTAATTCACCCCTCCACTTT.

The rearrangement uses TRBV19 and TRBJ2-2; 10 positions match TRBD1. V lost 5 bases and J lost 5; bases outside the gene matches: 5. The V gene's germline CDR1 is LNHDA and CDR2 SQIVND (reference sequence). There are 15 residues in the CDR3. The CDR3 sequence: CASSWDRGGTGELFF. Written as DNA, the CDR3 is TGTGCCAGTAGTTGGGACAGGGGAGGAACCGGGGAGCTGTTTTTT.

Here the CDR3 reads CATSRDRRGGSEAFF. The CDR3 DNA reads TGTGCCACCAGCAGAGATCGGAGAGGTGGGTCCGAAGCTTTCTTT. The chain has TRBV15 and TRBJ1-1; D uncertain. CDR3 length: 15 amino acids. The V and J ends lost 0 bases and 8 bases respectively, with 16 bases between them. CDR1 and CDR2 (germline): LNHNV, YYDKDF (reference sequence).

J is TRBJ1-1 and V is TRBV4-3, with D tentatively TRBD1 (5 bases). The CDR3 consists of 14 residues. Germline V gene sequence: CDR1 LGHNA, CDR2 YSLEER. V was cut by 0 bases and J by 4 bases, with 9 bases left in between. The DNA of the CDR3 is TGCGCCAGCAGCCAAGAAGGAACAGGCACTGAAGCTTTCTTT. As protein: CASSQEGTGTEAFF.

The V call is TRBV5-1, the J call TRBJ2-5, with 15 bases lining up with TRBD2. V lost 5 bases to trimming and J lost 5 bases; unmatched junction nucleotides: 7. This CDR3 contains 16 residues. The V gene's germline CDR1 is SGHRS and CDR2 YFSETQ. The CDR3 DNA reads TGCGCCAGCAGTCGGACTAGCGGGGGGGCCGGTGAGACCCAGTACTTC. It encodes CASSRTSGGAGETQYF.

The V and J genes are TRBV7-2 and TRBJ2-3; D is perhaps TRBD2 (6 bases). This CDR3 has 12 residues. Trimming removed 5 bases from V and 5 bases from J, with 8 bases in between. Germline CDR1 is SGHTA and CDR2 is FQGNSA. Written as DNA, the CDR3 is TGTGCCAGCAGCGACGGGAGAGATACGCAGTATTTT. Translating it yields CASSDGRDTQYF.

CDR3 loop: CASSVLGGVSYEQYF. DNA of the CDR3: TGTGCCAGCAGCGTACTCGGGGGGGTCTCCTACGAGCAGTACTTC. The chain recombines TRBV5-4 with TRBJ2-7; 8 bases align to TRBD2. The V and J ends lost 4 bases and 0 bases, in that order; junction bases with no gene match: 6. The germline V gene encodes CDR1 SGHNT and CDR2 YYREEE (reference sequence). The CDR3 totals 15 residues.

The chain employs TRBV5-4 and TRBJ1-1; D call uncertain. This CDR3 spans 13 amino acids. The V end was cut by 0 bases, the J end by 1 base, with 4 bases between. CDR1 is SGHNT and CDR2 is YYREEE in the germline V gene (reference sequence). The CDR3 loop is CASSLDQNTEAFF. For the CDR3, the DNA is TGTGCCAGCAGCTTGGATCAGAACACTGAAGCTTTCTTT.

Concerning this clone itself: The sample carries other DNA sequences with the same CDR3. The chain uses TRBV6-5 and TRBJ1-2; D remains ambiguous. V dropped 6 bases and J dropped 8 bases, with 13 bases sitting between them. The CDR3 has 12 residues. CDR1 is MNHEY, CDR2 SVGAGI, per germline. CDR3 nucleotides: TGTGCCAGCAGGACTATTGGCCAAGGCTACACCTTC. It encodes CASRTIGQGYTF.

This sequence joins TRBV6-1 and TRBJ2-4; D gene uncertain. CDR1 is MNHNS, CDR2 SASEGT, per germline. V lost 3 bases and J lost 10, with 10 bases in between. CDR3 length: 12 amino acids. CDR3 coding DNA: TGTGCCAGCAGTGACCCTCTCCCTATTCAGTACTTC. This sequence encodes CASSDPLPIQYF.

The chain employs TRBV28 and TRBJ2-7; 8 bases match TRBD2. The CDR3 runs 13 residues. V shed 8 bases and J 0 bases; nucleotides not matched to a gene: 3. Germline V lookup: CDR1 MDHEN, CDR2 SYDVKM. CDR3 sequence reads: CASCRGGSYEQYF. The CDR3 DNA reads as TGTGCCAGCTGTCGGGGGGGCTCCTACGAGCAGTACTTC.

This clone occurred a few times. The chain employs TRBV28 and TRBJ2-7; 8 bases fit TRBD1. CDR1 MDHEN and CDR2 SYDVKM come from the germline V gene. CDR3 length equals 14 residues. V shed 5 bases and J 2 bases; nucleotides not matched to a gene: 5. The CDR3 nucleotides read TGTGCCAGCAGTGCACAGGGGGGTCCCTACGAGCAGTACTTC. Its protein product is CASSAQGGPYEQYF.

The V and J genes are TRBV2 and TRBJ1-5; unclear D gene. The length of the CDR3 is 14 residues. The V end lost 8 bases, the J end lost 8 bases, and 19 bases lay between the germline ends. Germline V gene sequence: CDR1 SNHLY, CDR2 FYNNEI. The CDR3 DNA reads as TGTGCCAGCCGGACGTCCTATGGGTCAGAGCCCCAGCATTTT. It yields the protein CASRTSYGSEPQHF.

V gene TRBV18 combines with J gene TRBJ1-1; D may be TRBD1 (5 bases). The CDR3 totals 12 residues. V gave up 5 bases and J gave up 11 bases, with 15 bases separating them. Germline V gene lookup returns CDR1 KGHSH and CDR2 LQKENI. The CDR3 loop is CASSSQGSAAFF. The CDR3 DNA follows: TGTGCCAGCTCATCCCAGGGTTCGGCGGCTTTCTTT.

Remarks on this clone: A much larger clone differs by one base, so this may be a read error. No conserved phenylalanine or tryptophan ends this CDR3, so it is likely a read error. The genes are TRBV6-5 and TRBJ1-1; 8 nucleotides align to TRBD1. J gave up 8 bases and V 6 bases, and 8 bases lay outside the gene matches. Per the germline V gene, CDR1 is MNHEY and CDR2 is SVGAGI. The CDR3 covers 13 residues. Here the CDR3 DNA reads TGTGCCAGCAGACTCGACAGGGGCATAGAAGCTTTCTCT. Protein product: CASRLDRGIEAFS.